Below are 16 T cell receptor beta chains sequenced from a single sample in a study of CD8 T cells in Susac syndrome. Random-hexamer reverse transcription was applied to about 0.45 to 1 ug RNA. TCRdb fed the immunoSEQ multiplex PCR reads into MiXCR, producing one record per CDR3 protein. The sample lists some 200,000 distinct CDR3 sequences, 80% to 95% seen once, with approximately 0.13% in the top ten. Sequencing used CD8+ T cells from PBMCs. The receptor set was obtained from a human donor with multiple sclerosis.

This chain connects TRBV5-4 to TRBJ2-5; D remains ambiguous. The CDR3 is 12 residues long. Germline V CDR1 and CDR2: SGHNT, YYREEE (reference sequence). The V end lost 4 bases, the J end lost 2 bases, and 6 bases lay between the germline ends. In nucleotides, the CDR3 is TGTGCCAGCAGCGGGTCTCAAGAGACCCAGTACTTC. Its protein is CASSGSQETQYF.

The V gene is TRBV11-2, the J gene TRBJ2-7, with D maybe TRBD2 (6 bases). Germline V gives CDR1 SGHAT, CDR2 FQNNGV. The germline V and J ends were trimmed by 3 bases and 6 bases, with 18 bases remaining between them. This CDR3 spans 15 amino acids. CDR3 coding DNA: TGTGCCAGCAGCTTGGTCTGGCGGGGAGTCGGCGAGCAGTACTTC. This gives the protein CASSLVWRGVGEQYF.

The V and J genes are TRBV29-1 and TRBJ1-2; unclear D gene. V was pared by 4 bases and J by 4 bases, with 7 bases between. The CDR3 is made up of 11 amino acids. CDR1 SQVTM and CDR2 ANQGSEA come from the germline V gene. CDR3 protein: CSVGDPYGYTF. DNA of the CDR3: TGCAGCGTTGGGGATCCCTATGGCTACACCTTC.

The gene calls are TRBV9 and TRBJ1-2, with D tentatively TRBD1 (5 bases). The ends were cut back, 1 base at V and 4 bases at J, with 11 bases in the middle. The germline CDR1 and CDR2 sequences are SGDLS and YYNGEE. This CDR3 spans 14 amino acids. Written as DNA, the CDR3 is TGTGCCAGCAGCGTATGGGGCGGACCCTATGGCTACACCTTC. It is translated as CASSVWGGPYGYTF.

This chain connects TRBV4-3 to TRBJ1-1, with 8 nucleotides matching TRBD1. V lost 1 base, J lost 6 bases, and 7 bases stayed unmatched. This CDR3 region has 15 residues. Germline CDR1 is LGHNA and CDR2 is YSLEER. The CDR3, as DNA: TGCGCCAGCAGCCAAGGTCCAGGGGGCTTTCCTGAAGCTTTCTTT. Encoded protein: CASSQGPGGFPEAFF.

The chain couples TRBV30 to TRBJ2-1; possibly TRBD2 for D (6 bases). The germline V and J ends were trimmed by 1 base and 6 bases, with 13 bases remaining between them. The CDR3 is made up of 14 amino acids. Germline lookup yields CDR1 GTSNPN and CDR2 SVGIG (reference sequence). CDR3 sequence reads: CAWSARLVPNEQFF. The CDR3 DNA reads TGTGCCTGGAGTGCCCGACTAGTCCCCAATGAGCAGTTCTTC.

The chain combines TRBV10-3 with TRBJ2-2; the D is unclear. Germline assignment: CDR1 ENHRY and CDR2 SYGVKD. This CDR3 has 15 amino acids. V lost 3 bases, J lost 6 bases, and 14 bases lay in between. DNA of the CDR3: TGTGCCATCAGTGATGCTAACTCCCCGGCCGGGGAGCTGTTTTTT. This gives the protein CAISDANSPAGELFF.

Here the CDR3 DNA reads TGCAGCGTCGCCGAGGGGGGGGCCAGCACAGATACGCAGTATTTT. Translating gives CSVAEGGASTDTQYF. The rearrangement links TRBV29-1 to TRBJ2-3; the D gene is possibly TRBD2 (7 bases). The CDR3 consists of 15 residues. V lost 6 bases to trimming and J lost 0 bases, with 16 bases between them. CDR1 and CDR2 (germline): SQVTM, ANQGSEA.

The chain recombines TRBV7-9 with TRBJ2-7; D gene ambiguous. Trimming cost V 8 bases and J 0 bases, with 11 bases left between them. This CDR3 has 13 amino acids. Germline-derived CDR1 and CDR2 are SEHNR and FQNEAQ (reference sequence). CDR3 amino acids: CASSPTSSYEQYF. For the CDR3, the DNA is TGTGCCAGCTCACCAACAAGCTCCTACGAGCAGTACTTC.

This clonotype occurred a few times. V and J are TRBV4-1 and TRBJ2-7, with D perhaps matching TRBD2 (6 bases). Germline-derived CDR1 and CDR2 are MGHRA and YSYEKL. Trimming shortened V by 6 bases and J by 4 bases, and 16 bases separated the two germline ends. The CDR3 loop spans 14 amino acids. This CDR3 is CASSPGMAGYEQYF. The CDR3 region has the DNA TGCGCCAGCAGTCCCGGGATGGCGGGGTACGAGCAGTACTTC.

The chain recombines TRBV4-1 with TRBJ2-1, with 8 bases aligning to TRBD1. Germline V gene lookup returns CDR1 MGHRA and CDR2 YSYEKL. The CDR3 contains 15 residues. V was clipped by 3 bases and J by 6 bases; unmatched bases: 7. The CDR3 region is CASSHVAQGANEQFF. The CDR3 nucleotides read TGCGCCAGCAGCCATGTGGCCCAGGGGGCCAATGAGCAGTTCTTC.

The rearrangement joins TRBV27 to TRBJ2-3; the match to TRBD1 covers 7 bases. The J segment lost 6 bases and the V segment lost 5 bases, leaving 8 bases of the junction unmatched. The CDR3 loop spans 14 amino acids. The germline CDR1 and CDR2 sequences are MNHEY and SMNVEV (reference sequence). The CDR3 DNA is TGTGCCAGCAGTCCCTGGACAGGTTGGGATACGCAGTATTTT. The encoded protein is CASSPWTGWDTQYF.

The chain recombines TRBV5-6 with TRBJ2-7; D not resolved. The V and J ends lost 4 bases and 6 bases respectively, with 8 bases between them. Germline assignment: CDR1 SGHDT and CDR2 YYEEEE. This CDR3 spans 11 amino acids. The CDR3 bases are TGTGCCAGCAGCCTTTCGGCCGAGCAGTACTTC. It specifies CASSLSAEQYF.

The gene calls are TRBV3-1 and TRBJ2-3; D is ambiguous. Germline-derived CDR1 and CDR2 are LGHDT and YNNKEL (reference sequence). This CDR3 has 16 residues. V dropped 4 bases and J dropped 2 bases, with 16 bases sitting between them. The CDR3 DNA follows: TGTGCCAGCAGCCCCCGTGGAGATCAACTCACAGATACGCAGTATTTT. Its protein product is CASSPRGDQLTDTQYF.

The CDR3 coding sequence is TGTGCCAGCAGTTTACGGGGAGTGAACACTGAAGCTTTCTTT. Amino acid sequence: CASSLRGVNTEAFF. This chain uses TRBV12-3 or TRBV12-4 with TRBJ1-1; no clear D gene. The germline V and J ends were trimmed by 2 bases and 0 bases, with 7 bases remaining between them. This CDR3 region has 14 residues.

The chain recombines TRBV10-3 with TRBJ2-7; D is perhaps TRBD2 (6 bases). The CDR3 is 16 residues long. Germline CDR1 and CDR2: ENHRY and SYGVKD. The V end was cut by 0 bases, the J end by 0 bases, with 12 bases between. DNA of the CDR3: TGTGCCATCAGTGAGTCTGGGGGGTCCTACTCCTACGAGCAGTACTTC. Encoded protein: CAISESGGSYSYEQYF.